Shown below are 10 T cell receptor beta chains from a single sample sequenced in a study of cytomegalovirus exposure and HLA in healthy donors (dated by TCRdb to about 2017). The library relied on the immunoSEQ multiplex PCR assay. A mixture of 60 forward primers for TCR Vbeta segments and 13 reverse primers for TCR Jbeta segments was used in the multiplex PCR. Sourced from immuneACCESS, this table was stored by TCRdb with only in-frame sequences that have V and J called. A share of the clones is absent; for the studies checked, an unresolved V gene accounts for under half, and the remainder has no known explanation. This sample holds more than 100,000 clones; roughly 85% were observed only once. Approximately 1.4% of the sample comes from the top ten. Sequencing was performed on PBMCs. These receptor sequences come from a man in his forties or fifties in good health and CMV-seronegative.

V gene TRBV11-2 combines with J gene TRBJ2-5; 13 positions agree with TRBD2. This CDR3 contains 18 residues. Trimming removed 1 base from V and 5 bases from J; junction bases left unmatched: 10. The germline V gene encodes CDR1 SGHAT and CDR2 FQNNGV. CDR3 sequence (DNA): TGTGCCAGCAGCTTAGTTCCTGGACTAGCGGGGGAGCGGGAGACCCAGTACTTC. It encodes CASSLVPGLAGERETQYF. Full variable domain (outside the CDR3, taken from reference TRBV11-2 and TRBJ2-5): EAGVAQSPRYKIIEKRQSVAFWCNPISGHATLYWYQQILGQGPKLLIQFQNNGVVDDSQLPKDRFSAERLKGVDSTLKIQPAKLEDSAVYLCASSLVPGLAGERETQYFGPGTRLLVL.

The chain combines TRBV27 with TRBJ1-1; TRBD1 might be the D (5 bases). Germline V lookup: CDR1 MNHEY, CDR2 SMNVEV (reference sequence). Trimming shortened V by 2 bases and J by 3 bases, and 10 bases separated the two germline ends. The CDR3 is made up of 14 amino acids. CDR3 sequence: CASSLMTDHTEAFF. The CDR3 coding sequence is TGTGCCAGCAGTTTAATGACAGACCACACTGAAGCTTTCTTT.

This chain uses TRBV18 with TRBJ2-2; D possibly corresponds to TRBD2 (5 bases). Trimming pared 5 bases from V and 1 base from J, leaving 8 bases between. CDR1 and CDR2 from the germline V gene are KGHSH and LQKENI. The CDR3 contains 14 residues. CDR3 in DNA: TGTGCCAGCTCATCGAGCGGGAACACCGGGGAGCTGTTTTTT. Translating it yields CASSSSGNTGELFF.

The chain employs TRBV10-3 and TRBJ2-3; TRBD2 matches at 8 bases. CDR3 size: 16 residues. Germline trimming cut 8 bases from V and 4 bases from J; bases unmatched to any gene: 14. The germline V gene encodes CDR1 ENHRY and CDR2 SYGVKD. CDR3 residues: CAIGFPQRGSPDTQYF. The DNA for the CDR3 is TGTGCCATCGGGTTCCCCCAGCGGGGGTCCCCAGATACGCAGTATTTT.

Concerning this clone: A junction boundary mismatches the germline segment, possibly from a read error. V gene TRBV7-9 combines with J gene TRBJ2-2; D is possibly TRBD2 (5 bases). The CDR3 is 15 residues long. The germline CDR1 and CDR2 sequences are SEHNR and FQNEAQ (reference sequence). Here the CDR3 reads CASSPRAIATGELFF. CDR3 DNA sequence: TGTGCCAGCAGCCCCCGGGCTATAGCCACCGGGGAGCTATTTTTT. Drawing the rest from reference TRBV7-9 and TRBJ2-2, the complete variable domain is DTGVSQNPRHKITKRGQNVTFRCDPISEHNRLYWYRQTLGQGPEFLTYFQNEAQLEKSRLLSDRFSAERPKGSFSTLEIQRTEQGDSAMYLCASSPRAIATGELFFGEGSRLTVL.

This clone came up once. The chain joins TRBV6-6 to TRBJ1-2; D gene unclear. The CDR3 spans 15 residues. V lost 6 bases and J lost 4, with 18 bases in between. The germline V gene encodes CDR1 MNHNY and CDR2 SVGAGI (reference sequence). The DNA of the CDR3 is TGTGCCAGCAGCGACCGTTCGACGGAGTTCTATGGCTACACCTTC. Its translation: CASSDRSTEFYGYTF.

This clone was seen a handful of times. The gene calls are TRBV9 and TRBJ2-1; D remains unclear. Germline assignment: CDR1 SGDLS and CDR2 YYNGEE. The V and J ends lost 6 bases and 7 bases respectively, with 20 bases between them. CDR3 length equals 15 residues. The DNA for the CDR3 is TGTGCCAGCACCCCCGGTATCCCCGGGTATAATGAGCAGTTCTTC. Translated: CASTPGIPGYNEQFF. Combining the CDR3 with reference TRBV9 and TRBJ2-1 gives the whole variable domain DSGVTQTPKHLITATGQRVTLRCSPRSGDLSVYWYQQSLDQGLQFLIQYYNGEERAKGNILERFSAQQFPDLHSELNLSSLELGDSALYFCASTPGIPGYNEQFFGPGTRLTVL.

To note about this clone: The junction differs from germline at one of its ends, possibly a read error. This sequence joins TRBV7-9 and TRBJ2-5; D perhaps matches TRBD1 (5 bases). The CDR3 runs to 14 residues. From germline, CDR1 is SEHNR and CDR2 FQNEAQ (reference sequence). The CDR3 DNA reads as TGTTCCAGCAGCTTTCCAGGGCACCAAGAGACCCAGTACTTC. Amino acids: CSSSFPGHQETQYF.

V gene TRBV10-3 combines with J gene TRBJ2-7; 7 bases agree with TRBD1. The germline V gene encodes CDR1 ENHRY and CDR2 SYGVKD. Unmatched junction bases numbered 1, after V lost 2 bases and J lost 3 bases. The length of the CDR3 is 13 residues. CDR3 nucleotide sequence: TGTGCCATCAGTGAGAGACAGGGCTACGAGCAGTACTTC. Encoded protein: CAISERQGYEQYF.

The V call is TRBV7-9, the J call TRBJ1-5, with D perhaps matching TRBD1 (6 bases). The CDR3 is made up of 14 amino acids. CDR1 SEHNR and CDR2 FQNEAQ come from the germline V gene (reference sequence). The ends were cut back, 2 bases at V and 6 bases at J, with 11 bases in the middle. DNA of the CDR3: TGTGCCAGCAGCTTACAGGGGCTAGGTCAGCCCCAGCATTTT. This sequence encodes CASSLQGLGQPQHF.